This T cell receptor beta chain was captured in a study of blood T cell repertoires in COVID-19 (dated by TCRdb to the early 2020s). With regard to the full study: Samples from collaborators originated in the United States, Italy and Spain and spanned both the acute and convalescent phases of COVID-19. The material from the prospective study consisted of cDNA or gDNA derived from T cells, B-cell-depleted T cells, or PBMCs. Samples came from the ongoing ImmuneRACE study (first 160 participants) plus 1,254 subjects from 6 global collaborators. The repertoires were made available in a free public database intended to serve as a resource for research on the immune response to SARS-CoV-2. Where available, HLA class I and class II types were taken from metadata supplied by the sample provider and were not determined by assay-based typing. A de-identified subject ID, COVID-19 status, age in years and sex were almost always included in the sample metadata. Subjects who had been exposed to COVID-19, were actively infected with it, or had recovered from it provided the deeply sampled blood TCRbeta repertoires that made up the dataset.

Trimming costs V 7 bases and J 8 bases, and their ends lie 11 bases apart. The CDR1 and CDR2 encoded by the germline V gene (reference sequence) are MNHEY and SMNVEV. The CDR3, from cysteine to phenylalanine, totals 12 residues. CDR3 DNA is the only sequence kept; it has 36 bases, read in frame from the first base. Enrolling through a virtual design, the prospective study's participants ranged in age from roughly 18 to 95 years and lived across more than 20 United States geographic areas. In the prospective study, participants were assigned to cohorts based on the clinical history participants reported in a screening survey and a study questionnaire. Recovered participants in ImmuneRACE Cohort 3 were defined as having two consecutive negative NP/OP PCR tests, clearance from a healthcare professional, or resolution of symptoms. Mobile phlebotomists in the prospective study collected whole blood, serum and a nasopharyngeal or oropharyngeal swab from every participant. Prospective study participants could optionally give additional blood draws and questionnaires over an approximately two-month period. Blood samples from the prospective study were shipped frozen or at room temperature prior to DNA extraction.

Overall results and qualifications from the work: Clinical and demographic metadata were provided uncurated, with the amount varying by source and participant.

This clone was observed a few times. Its antigen specificity is not known. Within one base of it there is no much larger clone, and no base qualities were kept. TCRbeta CDR3 regions were amplified from genomic DNA by means of the immunoSEQ Assay, a bias-controlled multiplex PCR. Per the authors' processing: The number of nucleated cells in each sample was estimated from the amplification of reference gene primers within the assay. To quantify the absolute abundance of each unique TCRbeta CDR3 rearrangement, sequence reads were collapsed and filtered. For each sample, productive Simpson clonality was calculated by taking the square root of Simpson's diversity index across productive rearrangements. TCRdb limited this immuneACCESS table to in-frame rearrangements with V and J called. A share of clones is missing; checked studies link under half to unresolved V genes, and the rest is unexplained. D and trimming come from the DNA, and the V and J calls and clone size come from that table. The sample has some 330,000 clones on record, about nine tenths of them singletons. Jointly, the top ten make up about 4.2% of the sample.

Recombination connected TRBV27 to TRBJ1-4, with no reliable assignment of the D segment. The clonotype comes from a man younger than 45 who had recovered from COVID-19. The sequenced sample was PBMCs or T cells enriched from blood (not recorded which). The CDR3 protein is CASMDRVEKLFF. Read as DNA, the sequence is TGTGCCAGCATGGATCGGGTCGAAAAACTGTTTTTT. The full variable domain, with segments outside the CDR3 supplied by the reference TRBV27 and TRBJ1-4 proteins, appears as EAQVTQNPRYLITVTGKKLTVTCSQNMNHEYMSWYRQDPGLGLRQIYYSMNVEVTDKGDVPEGYKVSRKEKRNFPLILESPSPNQTSLYFCASMDRVEKLFFGSGTQLSVL.